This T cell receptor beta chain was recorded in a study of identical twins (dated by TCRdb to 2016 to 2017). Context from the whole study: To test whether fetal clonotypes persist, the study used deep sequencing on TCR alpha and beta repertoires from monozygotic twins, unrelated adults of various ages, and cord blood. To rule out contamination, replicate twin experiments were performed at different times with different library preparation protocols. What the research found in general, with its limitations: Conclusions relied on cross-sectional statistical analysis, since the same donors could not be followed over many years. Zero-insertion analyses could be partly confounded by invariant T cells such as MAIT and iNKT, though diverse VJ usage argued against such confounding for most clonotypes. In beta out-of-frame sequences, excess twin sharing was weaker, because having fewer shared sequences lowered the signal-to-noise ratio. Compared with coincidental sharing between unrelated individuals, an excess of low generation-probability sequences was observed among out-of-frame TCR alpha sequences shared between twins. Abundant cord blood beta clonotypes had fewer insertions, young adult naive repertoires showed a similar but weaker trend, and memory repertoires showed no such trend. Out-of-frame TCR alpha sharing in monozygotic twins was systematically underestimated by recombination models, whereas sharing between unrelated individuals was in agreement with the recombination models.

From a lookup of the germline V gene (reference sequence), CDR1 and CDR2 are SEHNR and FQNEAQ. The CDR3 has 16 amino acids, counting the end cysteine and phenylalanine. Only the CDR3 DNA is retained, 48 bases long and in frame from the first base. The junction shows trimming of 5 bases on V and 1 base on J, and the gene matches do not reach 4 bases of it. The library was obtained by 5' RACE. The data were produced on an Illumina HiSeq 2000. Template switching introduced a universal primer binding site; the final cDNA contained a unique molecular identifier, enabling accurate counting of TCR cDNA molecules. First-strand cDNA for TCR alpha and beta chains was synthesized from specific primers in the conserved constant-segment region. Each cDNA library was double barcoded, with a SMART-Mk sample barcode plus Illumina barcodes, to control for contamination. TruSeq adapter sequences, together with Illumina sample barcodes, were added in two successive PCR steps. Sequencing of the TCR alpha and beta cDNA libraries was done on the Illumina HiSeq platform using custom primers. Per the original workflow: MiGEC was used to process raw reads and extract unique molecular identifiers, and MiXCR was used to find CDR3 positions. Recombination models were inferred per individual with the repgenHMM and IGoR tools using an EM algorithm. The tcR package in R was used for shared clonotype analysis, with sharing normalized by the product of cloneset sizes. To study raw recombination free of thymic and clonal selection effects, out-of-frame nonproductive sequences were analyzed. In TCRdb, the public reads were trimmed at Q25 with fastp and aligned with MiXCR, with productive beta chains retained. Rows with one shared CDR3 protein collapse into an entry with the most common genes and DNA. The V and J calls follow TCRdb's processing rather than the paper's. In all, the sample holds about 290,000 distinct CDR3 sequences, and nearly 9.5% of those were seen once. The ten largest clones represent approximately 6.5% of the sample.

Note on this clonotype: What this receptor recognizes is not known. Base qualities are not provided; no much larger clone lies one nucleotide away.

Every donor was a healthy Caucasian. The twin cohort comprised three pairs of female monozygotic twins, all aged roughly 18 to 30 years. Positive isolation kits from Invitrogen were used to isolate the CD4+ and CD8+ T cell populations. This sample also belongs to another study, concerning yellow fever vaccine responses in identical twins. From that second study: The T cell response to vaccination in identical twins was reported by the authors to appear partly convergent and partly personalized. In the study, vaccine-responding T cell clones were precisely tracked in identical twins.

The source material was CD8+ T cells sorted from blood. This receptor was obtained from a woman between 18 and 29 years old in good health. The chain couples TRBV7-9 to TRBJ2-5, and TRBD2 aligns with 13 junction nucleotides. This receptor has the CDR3 CASSQLAGGPQETQYF. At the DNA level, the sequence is TGTGCCAGCAGCCAACTAGCGGGAGGGCCCCAAGAGACCCAGTACTTC.